The 5 T cell receptor beta chains below were found in one sample sequenced in a study of blood T cell repertoires in COVID-19 (TCRdb year 2020). Library construction relied on the immunoSEQ multiplex PCR assay. TCRdb carries this immuneACCESS record with in-frame sequences only. Its versions omit some clonotypes, under half of them owing to an unresolved V gene in the studies checked, with the rest unexplained. The table for this sample lists approximately 70,000 clones; 91% of them were counted only once. The ten top clones hold about an eighth of the sample. The sequenced sample consisted of peripheral blood. These receptors originate from a human donor with active COVID-19. The donor label of this sample is uncertain.

J is TRBJ1-4 and V is TRBV5-6; no reliable D call. V lost 3 bases, J lost 8 bases, and 11 bases lay in between. CDR1 and CDR2 from the germline V gene are SGHDT and YYEEEE. This CDR3 comprises 13 residues. DNA for the CDR3: TGTGCCAGCAGCTACGTGGGCCAAGAAAAACTGTTTTTT. This encodes CASSYVGQEKLFF.

The chain couples TRBV23-1 to TRBJ2-3, with a possible D match to TRBD2 (6 bases). TRBV23-1 is an ORF, with its function uncertain. Deletions cut 8 bases from V and 6 bases from J, with 9 bases between. This CDR3 is built from 11 residues. For the CDR3, the DNA is TGCGCCAGCGGAGGGGCGGATACGCAGTATTTT. Translated: CASGGADTQYF.

This chain joins TRBV27 and TRBJ2-7, with D maybe TRBD2 (6 bases). CDR1 is MNHEY, CDR2 SMNVEV, per germline (reference sequence). V gave up 4 bases and J gave up 2 bases, with 15 bases separating them. This CDR3 contains 15 residues. The CDR3 region has the DNA TGTGCCAGCAGTTGGGAGCGGGCCTCGACCTACGAGCAGTACTTC. Translation gives CASSWERASTYEQYF.

V and J are TRBV5-1 and TRBJ2-3; D unresolved. Germline V CDR1 and CDR2: SGHRS, YFSETQ. Trimming pared 0 bases from V and 2 bases from J, leaving 7 bases between. The CDR3 spans 14 residues. DNA for the CDR3: TGCGCCAGCAGCTTGGGTCCATCCACAGATACGCAGTATTTT. It translates to CASSLGPSTDTQYF.

The V and J genes are TRBV5-1 and TRBJ1-1, with a weak D call TRBD1 (6 bases). Looked up from germline, CDR1 is SGHRS and CDR2 is YFSETQ. The V gene lost 1 base and the J gene lost 1 base, with 14 bases spanning the gap. CDR3 size: 16 residues. The DNA for the CDR3 is TGCGCCAGCAGCTTGACAGGGCGCCTCTCGAACACTGAAGCTTTCTTT. It encodes CASSLTGRLSNTEAFF.